This T cell receptor beta chain is drawn from a study of blood T cell repertoires in COVID-19. Study-level information: Sites across the United States, Italy and Spain contributed samples from acute and convalescent COVID-19.

V was shortened by 3 bases and J by 6 bases, with 9 bases between the two germline ends. CDR3 length: 13 residues. The germline V gene has CDR1 SNHLY and CDR2 FYNNEI. Assay: immunoSEQ multiplex PCR; the TCRdb copy retains only in-frame clones and omits some. The data contain about 160,000 clones, 90% of them seen just once; the ten biggest clones take up roughly a sixth. The chain combines TRBV2 with TRBJ2-1, with D possibly being TRBD1 (5 bases). The TCR comes from a man in his 60s with active or convalescent COVID-19. Sequenced sample: peripheral blood. CDR3: CASSESGPNEQFF. CDR3 nucleotide sequence: TGTGCCAGCAGTGAGTCAGGGCCCAATGAGCAGTTCTTC.